This T cell receptor beta chain appears in the sequencing data of a study of Ad26.COV2.S vaccination and SARS-CoV-2 variants. Whole-study context: Once or twice, 56 days apart, Ad26.COV2.S was delivered intramuscularly.

Germline-derived CDR1 and CDR2 are SGHVS and FQNEAQ. Trimming took 4 bases from V and 5 from J; bases not matched to a gene: 9. The CDR3 is 18 residues long. Treatment indicated: 15 to 20 received Ad26.COV2.S at low or high dose, single or two shots; about 5 received placebo; per-sample allocation not given. Samples analyzed were those drawn on day 63 after the first vaccine or placebo injection. An adult donor aged 18-55 years was enrolled in Boston. Sequenced by immunoSEQ multiplex PCR; TCRdb stores in-frame clones only, minus some. This sample carries about 680,000 clones, approximately 88% of them seen once, and the ten largest clones take approximately 1.5%.

J is TRBJ1-6 and V is TRBV7-8; TRBD1 matches 12 bases. The sequencing here drew on peripheral blood, taken in a trial of Ad26.COV2.S vaccine versus placebo. The sequence came from a person aged 18-60 years who received the Ad26.COV2.S COVID-19 vaccine or a placebo. In DNA form, the CDR3 reads TGTGCCAGCAGCTGGGGCGGGACAGGGGGCGCTAATAATTCACCCCTCCACTTT. This gives the protein CASSWGGTGGANNSPLHF.